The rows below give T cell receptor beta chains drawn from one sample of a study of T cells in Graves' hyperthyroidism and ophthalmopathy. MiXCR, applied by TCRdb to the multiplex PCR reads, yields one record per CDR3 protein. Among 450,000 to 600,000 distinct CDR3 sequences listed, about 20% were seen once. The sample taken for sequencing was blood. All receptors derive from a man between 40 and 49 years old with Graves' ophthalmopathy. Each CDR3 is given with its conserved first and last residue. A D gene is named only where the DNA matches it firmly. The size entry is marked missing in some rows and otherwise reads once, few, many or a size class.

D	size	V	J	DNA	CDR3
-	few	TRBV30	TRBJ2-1	TGTGCCTGGAGTTCCGGACAGCTTCGAGGGCAGTTCTTC	CAWSSGQLRGQFF
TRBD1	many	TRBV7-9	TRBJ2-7	TGTGCCAGCAGCCAGCGGACAGGGGTGAACGAGCAGTACTTC	CASSQRTGVNEQYF
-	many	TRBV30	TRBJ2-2	TGTGCCTGGAGCTGGGGGAACACCGGGGAGCTGTTTTTT	CAWSWGNTGELFF
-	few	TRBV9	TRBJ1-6	TGTGCCAGCAGCGTCCTGGGGGGTTCACCCCTCCACTTT	CASSVLGGSPLHF
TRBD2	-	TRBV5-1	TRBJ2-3	TGCGCCAGCAGCTTGGCCGGGACTAGCAGAACTAGCACAGATACGCAGTATTTT	CASSLAGTSRTSTDTQYF
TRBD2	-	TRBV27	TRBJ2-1	TGTGCCAGCAGTTTGGGACTATTTGTATCTGAGCAGTTCTTC	CASSLGLFVSEQFF
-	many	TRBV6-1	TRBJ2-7	TGTGCCAGCAGTTACAGCGCTACCCCTACCGAGCAGTACTTC	CASSYSATPTEQYF
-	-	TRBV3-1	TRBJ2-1	TGTGCCAGCAGCCATCACTTTAACTCCTACAATGAGCAGTTCTTC	CASSHHFNSYNEQFF
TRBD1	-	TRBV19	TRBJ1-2	TGTGCCAGTCGCGGACAGGGGGCCTCTTACTATGGCTACACCTTC	CASRGQGASYYGYTF
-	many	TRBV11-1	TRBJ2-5	TGTGCCAGCAGCCCCCGGAGGGGTTCGAAGGGGGGCCAGTACTTC	CASSPRRGSKGGQYF
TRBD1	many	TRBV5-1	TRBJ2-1	TGCGCCAGCAGCACAGGGGACGTAAATGAGCAGTTCTTC	CASSTGDVNEQFF
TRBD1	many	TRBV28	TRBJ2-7	TGTGCCAGCAGCCTAGGACAGGTTCGTCACGAGCAGTACTTC	CASSLGQVRHEQYF
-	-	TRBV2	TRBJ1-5	TGTGCCAGCAGTGAGGAGGGTTTGGGCAATCAGCCCCAGCATTTT	CASSEEGLGNQPQHF
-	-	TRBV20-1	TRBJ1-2	TGCAGTGCTAGAGATTCGCGGGGGCCGGGGGGCTACACCTTC	CSARDSRGPGGYTF
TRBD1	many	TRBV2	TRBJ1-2	TGTGCCAAAACCACCGGGACAGGGAAGTTGCCCTACACCTTC	CAKTTGTGKLPYTF
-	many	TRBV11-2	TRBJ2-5	TGTGCCAGCAGCTTTTTTAAGGACACACAAGAGACCCAGTACTTC	CASSFFKDTQETQYF
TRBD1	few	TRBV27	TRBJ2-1	TGTGCCAGCAGTGGGACCGGGACAGGCTCCTACAATGAGCAGTTCTTC	CASSGTGTGSYNEQFF
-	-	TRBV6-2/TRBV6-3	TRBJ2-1	TGTGCCAGCAGTTACATCGTCACAAGTGATGAGCAGTTCTTC	CASSYIVTSDEQFF
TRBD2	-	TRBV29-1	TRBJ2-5	TGCAGCGTTAGAGGACTAGCGGGGGCAGAGACCCAGTACTTC	CSVRGLAGAETQYF
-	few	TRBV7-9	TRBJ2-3	TGTGCCAGCAGCTTAGGGCTTAGCGGTAGCACAGATACGCAGTATTTT	CASSLGLSGSTDTQYF
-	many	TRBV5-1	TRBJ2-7	TGTGCCAGCAGCTTAGTCGGTAGCGGCTACGAGCAGTACTTC	CASSLVGSGYEQYF
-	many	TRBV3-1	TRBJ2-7	TGTGCCAGCAGCCAATTAGCGTCCAGTCGGCAGTACTTC	CASSQLASSRQYF